This paragraph reports one TCR beta chain. Its antigen is unidentified. This sample was included in a study of shared clonotypes between healthy human individuals. Study results and caveats: Only a few donors were included, so the genetic and exposure-history diversity represented was limited.

Each sample came from a Caucasian adult donor living in Nashville, Tennessee. Genomic DNA from each subset was divided evenly over several immunoSEQ plates. Data came from immunoSEQ multiplex PCR; TCRdb stores just in-frame clones and leaves some out. This sample has fewer than 700,000 clones, with roughly 79% found just once. This CDR3 is 11 amino acids long. Germline V gene lookup returns CDR1 LNHDA and CDR2 SQIVND (reference sequence). With 3 bases removed from V and 10 bases from J, the gap between germline ends came to 9 bases. The sequence was obtained from a woman between 35 and 50 years old in good health. Some clones in this sample may be carry-over from other donors' samples. Sequences were obtained from PBMCs. The chain recombines TRBV19 with TRBJ1-1; D is perhaps TRBD1 (5 bases). This chain's CDR3 is CASSMGLGAFF. The DNA for the CDR3 is TGTGCCAGTAGTATGGGGCTCGGAGCTTTCTTT.